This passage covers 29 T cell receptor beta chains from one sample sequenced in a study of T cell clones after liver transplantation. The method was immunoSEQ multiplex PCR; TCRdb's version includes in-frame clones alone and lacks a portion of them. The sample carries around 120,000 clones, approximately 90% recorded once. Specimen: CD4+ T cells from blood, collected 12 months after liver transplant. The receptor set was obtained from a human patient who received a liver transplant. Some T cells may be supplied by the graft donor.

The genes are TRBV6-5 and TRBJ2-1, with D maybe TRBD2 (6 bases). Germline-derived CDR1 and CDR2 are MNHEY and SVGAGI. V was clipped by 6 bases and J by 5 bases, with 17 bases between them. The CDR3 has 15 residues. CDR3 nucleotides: TGTGCCAGCAGCTCACCGGGACTTGGTAACAATGAGCAGTTCTTC. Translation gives CASSSPGLGNNEQFF.

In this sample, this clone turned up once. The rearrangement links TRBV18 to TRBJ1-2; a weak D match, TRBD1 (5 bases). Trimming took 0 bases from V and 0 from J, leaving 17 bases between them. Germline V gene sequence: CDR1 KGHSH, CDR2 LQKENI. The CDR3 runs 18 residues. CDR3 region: CASSPPFRGGRANYGYTF. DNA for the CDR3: TGTGCCAGCTCACCACCCTTTCGGGGGGGGAGAGCTAACTATGGCTACACCTTC.

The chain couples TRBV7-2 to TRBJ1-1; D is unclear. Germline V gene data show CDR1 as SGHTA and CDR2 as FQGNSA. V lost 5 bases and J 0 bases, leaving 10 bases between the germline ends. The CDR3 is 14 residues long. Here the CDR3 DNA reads TGTGCCAGCAGCCCACGGGCCCTGAACACTGAAGCTTTCTTT. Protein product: CASSPRALNTEAFF.

CDR3 protein: CAWSAQGPGANVLTF. In DNA form, the CDR3 reads TGTGCCTGGAGTGCTCAGGGCCCTGGGGCCAACGTCCTGACTTTC. The chain joins TRBV30 to TRBJ2-6, with a possible D match to TRBD1 (5 bases). Trimming took 1 base from V and 2 from J, leaving 9 bases between them. Germline CDR1 and CDR2: GTSNPN and SVGIG (reference sequence). CDR3 length: 15 residues.

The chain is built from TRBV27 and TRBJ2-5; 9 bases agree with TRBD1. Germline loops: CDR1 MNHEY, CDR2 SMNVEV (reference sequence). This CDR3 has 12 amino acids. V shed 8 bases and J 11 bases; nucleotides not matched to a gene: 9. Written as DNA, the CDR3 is TGTGCCAGCCCTACAGGGGGCCGGCTACAGTACTTC. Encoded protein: CASPTGGRLQYF.

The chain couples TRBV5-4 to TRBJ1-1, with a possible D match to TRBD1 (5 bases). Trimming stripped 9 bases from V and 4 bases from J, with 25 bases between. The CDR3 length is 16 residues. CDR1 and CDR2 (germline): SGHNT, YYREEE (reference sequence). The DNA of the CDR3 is TGTGCCATCACTACGGGGCAGACCACCTTTGGCACTGAAGCTTTCTTT. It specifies CAITTGQTTFGTEAFF.

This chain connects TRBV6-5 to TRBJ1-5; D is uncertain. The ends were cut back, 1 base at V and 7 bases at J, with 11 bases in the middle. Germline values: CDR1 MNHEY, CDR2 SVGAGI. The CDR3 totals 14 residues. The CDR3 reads CASSYWNVKQPQHF. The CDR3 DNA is TGTGCCAGCAGTTACTGGAACGTAAAACAGCCCCAGCATTTT.

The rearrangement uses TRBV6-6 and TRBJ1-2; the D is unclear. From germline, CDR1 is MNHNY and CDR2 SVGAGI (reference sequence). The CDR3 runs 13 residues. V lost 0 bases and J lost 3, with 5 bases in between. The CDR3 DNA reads TGTGCCAGCAGTTACTCCGGCGACTATGGCTACACCTTC. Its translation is CASSYSGDYGYTF.

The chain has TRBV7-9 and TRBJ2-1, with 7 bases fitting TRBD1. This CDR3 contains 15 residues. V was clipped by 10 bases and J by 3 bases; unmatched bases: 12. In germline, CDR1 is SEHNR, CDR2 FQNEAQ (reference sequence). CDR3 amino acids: CATPNRDSIYNEQFF. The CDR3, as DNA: TGTGCCACCCCGAACCGGGACAGCATCTACAATGAGCAGTTCTTC.

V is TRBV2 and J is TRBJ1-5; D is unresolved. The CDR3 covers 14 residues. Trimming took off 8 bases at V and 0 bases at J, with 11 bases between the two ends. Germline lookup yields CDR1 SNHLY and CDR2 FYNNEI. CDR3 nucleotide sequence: TGTGCCAGCGTACAAGATTATAGCAATCAGCCCCAGCATTTT. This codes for CASVQDYSNQPQHF.

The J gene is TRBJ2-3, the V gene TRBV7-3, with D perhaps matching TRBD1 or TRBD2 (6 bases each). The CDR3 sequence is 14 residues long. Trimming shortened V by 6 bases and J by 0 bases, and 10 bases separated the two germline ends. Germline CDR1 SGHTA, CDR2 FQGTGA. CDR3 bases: TGTGCCAGCAGACTAGGGGGGAGCACAGATACGCAGTATTTT. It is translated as CASRLGGSTDTQYF.

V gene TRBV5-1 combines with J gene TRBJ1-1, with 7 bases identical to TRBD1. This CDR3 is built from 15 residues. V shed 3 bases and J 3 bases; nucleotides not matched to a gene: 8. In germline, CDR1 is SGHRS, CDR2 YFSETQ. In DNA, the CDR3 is TGCGCCAGCAGCTCGGCGACAGGGATAGACACTGAAGCTTTCTTT. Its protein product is CASSSATGIDTEAFF.

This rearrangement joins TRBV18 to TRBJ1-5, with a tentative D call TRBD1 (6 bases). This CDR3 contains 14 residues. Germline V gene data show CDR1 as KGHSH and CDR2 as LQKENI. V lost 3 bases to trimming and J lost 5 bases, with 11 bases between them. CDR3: CASSPTSGDQPQHF. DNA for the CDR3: TGTGCCAGCTCACCCACTTCAGGGGATCAGCCCCAGCATTTT.

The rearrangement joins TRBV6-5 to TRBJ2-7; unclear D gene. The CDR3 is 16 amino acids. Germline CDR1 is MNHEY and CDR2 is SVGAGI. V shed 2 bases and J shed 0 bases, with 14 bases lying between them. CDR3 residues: CASSYTPGSSSYEQYF. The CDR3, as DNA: TGTGCCAGCAGTTACACTCCCGGGTCTAGCTCCTACGAGCAGTACTTC.

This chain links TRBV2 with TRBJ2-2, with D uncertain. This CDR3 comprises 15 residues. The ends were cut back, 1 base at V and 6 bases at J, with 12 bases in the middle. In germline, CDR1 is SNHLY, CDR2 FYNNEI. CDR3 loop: CASSEVARVSGELFF. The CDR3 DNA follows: TGTGCCAGCAGTGAAGTGGCTAGAGTGTCCGGGGAGCTGTTTTTT.

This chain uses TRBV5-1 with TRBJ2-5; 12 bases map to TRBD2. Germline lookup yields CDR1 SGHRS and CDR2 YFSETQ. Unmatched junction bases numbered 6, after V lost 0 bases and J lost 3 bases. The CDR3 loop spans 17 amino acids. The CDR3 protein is CASSLAGRLAGEETQYF. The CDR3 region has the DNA TGCGCCAGCAGCTTGGCCGGGAGACTAGCGGGAGAAGAGACCCAGTACTTC.

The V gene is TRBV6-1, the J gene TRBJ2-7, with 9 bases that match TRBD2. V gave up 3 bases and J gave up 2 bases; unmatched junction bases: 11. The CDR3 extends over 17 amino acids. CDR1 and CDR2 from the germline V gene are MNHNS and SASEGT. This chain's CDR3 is CASSDAAASGVTYEQYF. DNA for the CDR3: TGTGCCAGCAGTGACGCGGCGGCTAGCGGGGTCACCTACGAGCAGTACTTC.

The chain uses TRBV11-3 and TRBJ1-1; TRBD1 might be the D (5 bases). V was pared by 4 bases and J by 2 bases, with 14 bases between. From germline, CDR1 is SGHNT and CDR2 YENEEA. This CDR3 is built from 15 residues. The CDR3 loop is CASSYMQGYNTEAFF. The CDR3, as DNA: TGTGCCAGCAGCTACATGCAGGGTTACAACACTGAAGCTTTCTTT. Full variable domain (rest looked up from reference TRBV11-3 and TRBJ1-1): EAGVVQSPRYKIIEKKQPVAFWCNPISGHNTLYWYLQNLGQGPELLIRYENEEAVDDSQLPKDRFSAERLKGVDSTLKIQPAELGDSAVYLCASSYMQGYNTEAFFGQGTRLTVV.

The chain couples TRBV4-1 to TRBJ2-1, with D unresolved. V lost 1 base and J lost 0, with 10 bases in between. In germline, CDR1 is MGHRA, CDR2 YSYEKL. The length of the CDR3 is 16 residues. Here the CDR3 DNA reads TGCGCCAGCAGCCAAGTCCAGGTGAACTCCTACAATGAGCAGTTCTTC. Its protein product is CASSQVQVNSYNEQFF.

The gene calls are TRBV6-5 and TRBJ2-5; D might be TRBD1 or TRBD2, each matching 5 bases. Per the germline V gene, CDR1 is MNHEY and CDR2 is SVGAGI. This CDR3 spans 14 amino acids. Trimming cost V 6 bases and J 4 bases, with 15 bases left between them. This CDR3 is CASRPPGTVETQYF. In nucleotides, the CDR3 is TGTGCCAGCAGGCCCCCAGGGACGGTAGAGACCCAGTACTTC.

Here the CDR3 reads CASSQGQGAVDNEQFF. The CDR3 coding sequence is TGTGCCAGCTCCCAGGGACAGGGGGCTGTTGACAATGAGCAGTTCTTC. This chain connects TRBV18 to TRBJ2-1; 12 bases agree with TRBD1. CDR3 size: 16 residues. From germline, CDR1 is KGHSH and CDR2 LQKENI. V was pared by 6 bases and J by 5 bases, with 8 bases of the junction left unmatched.

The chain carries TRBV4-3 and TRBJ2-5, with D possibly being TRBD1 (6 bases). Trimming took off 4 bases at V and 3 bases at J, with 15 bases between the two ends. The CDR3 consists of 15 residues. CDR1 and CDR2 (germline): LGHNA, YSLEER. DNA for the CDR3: TGCGCCAGCAGCCCAGGATCGGCAGGGGAAGAGACCCAGTACTTC. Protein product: CASSPGSAGEETQYF.

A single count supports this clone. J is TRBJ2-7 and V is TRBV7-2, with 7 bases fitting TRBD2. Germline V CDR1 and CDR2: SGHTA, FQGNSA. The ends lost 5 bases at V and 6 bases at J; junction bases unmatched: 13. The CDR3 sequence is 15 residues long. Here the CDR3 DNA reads TGTGCCAGCAGCGCGACTAGCCTAGTCTTCGGCGAGCAGTACTTC. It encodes CASSATSLVFGEQYF.

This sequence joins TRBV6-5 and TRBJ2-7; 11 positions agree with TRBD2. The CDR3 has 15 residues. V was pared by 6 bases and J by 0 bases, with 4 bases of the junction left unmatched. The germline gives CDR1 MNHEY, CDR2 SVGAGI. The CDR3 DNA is TGTGCCAGCAGACCTGGACTAGCGGGCTCCTACGAGCAGTACTTC. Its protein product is CASRPGLAGSYEQYF.

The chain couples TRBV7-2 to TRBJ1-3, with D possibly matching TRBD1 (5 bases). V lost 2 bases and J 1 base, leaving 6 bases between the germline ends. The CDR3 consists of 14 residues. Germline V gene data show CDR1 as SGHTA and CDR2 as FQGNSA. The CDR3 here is CASSLQGSGNTIYF. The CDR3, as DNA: TGTGCCAGCAGCTTACAGGGTTCTGGAAACACCATATATTTT.

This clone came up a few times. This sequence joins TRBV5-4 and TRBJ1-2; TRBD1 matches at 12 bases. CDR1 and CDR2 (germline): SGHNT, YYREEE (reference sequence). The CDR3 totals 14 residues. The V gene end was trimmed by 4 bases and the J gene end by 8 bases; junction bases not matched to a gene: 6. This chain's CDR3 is CASSQGQGARGYTF. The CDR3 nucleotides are TGTGCCAGCAGCCAGGGACAGGGGGCGCGGGGCTACACCTTC.

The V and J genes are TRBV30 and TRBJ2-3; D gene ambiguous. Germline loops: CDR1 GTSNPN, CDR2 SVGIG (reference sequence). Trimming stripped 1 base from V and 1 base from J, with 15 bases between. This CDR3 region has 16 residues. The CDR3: CAWSARATTGTDTQYF. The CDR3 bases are TGTGCCTGGAGTGCTCGGGCAACGACGGGCACAGATACGCAGTATTTT. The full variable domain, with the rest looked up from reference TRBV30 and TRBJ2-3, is SQTIHQWPATLVQPVGSPLSLECTVEGTSNPNLYWYRQAAGRGLQLLFYSVGIGQISSEVPQNLSASRPQDRQFILSSKKLLLSDSGFYLCAWSARATTGTDTQYFGPGTRLTVL.

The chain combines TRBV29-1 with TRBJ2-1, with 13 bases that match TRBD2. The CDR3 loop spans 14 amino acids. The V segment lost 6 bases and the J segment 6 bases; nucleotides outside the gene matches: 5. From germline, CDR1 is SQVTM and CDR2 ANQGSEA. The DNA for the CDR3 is TGCAGCGTCGCCGGGACTAGCGGGACCAATGAGCAGTTCTTC. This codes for CSVAGTSGTNEQFF.

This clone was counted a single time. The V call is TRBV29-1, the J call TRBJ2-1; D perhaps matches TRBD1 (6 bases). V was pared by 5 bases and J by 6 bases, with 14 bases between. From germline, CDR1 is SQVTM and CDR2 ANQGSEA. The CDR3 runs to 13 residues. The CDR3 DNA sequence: TGCAGCGTTTCAGGGTGGGGGCCCAATGAGCAGTTCTTC. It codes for CSVSGWGPNEQFF.